These 3 T cell receptor beta chains were all obtained from the same sample, sequenced in a study of blood T cell repertoires in COVID-19. Produced via immunoSEQ multiplex PCR; TCRdb's table is partial and in-frame only. The sample has hundreds of thousands of clones, approximately 88% seen once. Material: peripheral blood. These TCRs come from a woman in her twenties or thirties who had recovered from COVID-19.

V is TRBV5-1 and J is TRBJ2-3; TRBD2 matches at 11 bases. Germline loops: CDR1 SGHRS, CDR2 YFSETQ. The CDR3 contains 18 residues. Unmatched junction bases numbered 7, after V lost 1 base and J lost 0 bases. The CDR3 here is CASSLRLAGGLSTDTQYF. The DNA of the CDR3 is TGCGCCAGCAGCTTGAGGCTAGCGGGGGGCCTTAGCACAGATACGCAGTATTTT.

This rearrangement joins TRBV7-8 to TRBJ2-2; no firm D call. This CDR3 is 15 amino acids long. Germline V gene data show CDR1 as SGHVS and CDR2 as FQNEAQ. Trimming stripped 1 base from V and 3 bases from J, with 9 bases between. CDR3 protein: CASSLENSYTGELFF. CDR3 DNA: TGTGCCAGCAGCTTAGAAAACAGCTACACCGGGGAGCTGTTTTTT.

The chain links TRBV4-1 to TRBJ1-3, with D tentatively TRBD1 (5 bases). The V end was cut by 3 bases, the J end by 0 bases, with 9 bases between. The germline V gene encodes CDR1 MGHRA and CDR2 YSYEKL. This CDR3 contains 15 residues. The CDR3 DNA sequence: TGCGCCAGCAGCCAGACAGACCGCTCTGGAAACACCATATATTTT. Protein sequence: CASSQTDRSGNTIYF.